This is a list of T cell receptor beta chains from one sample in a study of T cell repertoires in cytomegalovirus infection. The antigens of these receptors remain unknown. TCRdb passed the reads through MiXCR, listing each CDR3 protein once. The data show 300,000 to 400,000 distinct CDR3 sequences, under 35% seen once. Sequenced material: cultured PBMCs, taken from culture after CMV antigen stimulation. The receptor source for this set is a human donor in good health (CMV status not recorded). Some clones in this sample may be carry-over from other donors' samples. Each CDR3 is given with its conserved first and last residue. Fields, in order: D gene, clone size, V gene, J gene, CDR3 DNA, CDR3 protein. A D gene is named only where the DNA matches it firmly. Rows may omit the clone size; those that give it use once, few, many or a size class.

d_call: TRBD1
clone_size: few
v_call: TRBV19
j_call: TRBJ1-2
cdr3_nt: TGTGCCAGTAGTATAGGAGGGGGCACTAACTATGGCTACACCTTC
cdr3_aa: CASSIGGGTNYGYTF

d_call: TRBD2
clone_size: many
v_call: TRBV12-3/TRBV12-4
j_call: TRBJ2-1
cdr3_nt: TGTGCCAGCAGTTTAGTCAGGGCTAGCGGGAGAAACCGGGAGCAGTTCTTC
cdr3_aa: CASSLVRASGRNREQFF

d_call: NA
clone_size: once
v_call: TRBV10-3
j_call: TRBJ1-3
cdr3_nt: TGTGCCATCAGTGAAAACAGCAGAAACACCATATATTTT
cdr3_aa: CAISENSRNTIYF

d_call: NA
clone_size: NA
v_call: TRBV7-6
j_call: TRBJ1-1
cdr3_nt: TGTGCCAGCAGCCCGGGACCCTCGGTGAACACTGAAGCTTTCTTT
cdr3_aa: CASSPGPSVNTEAFF

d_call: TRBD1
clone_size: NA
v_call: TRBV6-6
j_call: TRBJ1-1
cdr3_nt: TGTGCCAGCAGTTACTATACAGGGGTGGGGGGCACTGAAGCTTTCTTT
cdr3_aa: CASSYYTGVGGTEAFF

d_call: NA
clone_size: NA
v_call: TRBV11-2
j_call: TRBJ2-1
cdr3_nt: TGTGCCAGCAGCCAAGGAACAGGCTACAATGAGCAGTTCTTC
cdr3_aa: CASSQGTGYNEQFF

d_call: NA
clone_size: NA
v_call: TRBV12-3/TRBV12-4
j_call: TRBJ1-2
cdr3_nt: TGTGCCAGCGCGGCGGGGGGCGCGAATGGCTACACCTTC
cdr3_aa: CASAAGGANGYTF

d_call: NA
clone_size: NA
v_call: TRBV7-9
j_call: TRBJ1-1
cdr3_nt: TGTGCCAGCAGCTTGGACACTTACATGAACACTGAAGCTTTCTTT
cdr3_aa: CASSLDTYMNTEAFF

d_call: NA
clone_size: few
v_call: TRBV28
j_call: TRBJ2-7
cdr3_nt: TGTGCCAGCAGATTCACGGGCCGTTCCTACGAGCAGTACTTC
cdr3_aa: CASRFTGRSYEQYF

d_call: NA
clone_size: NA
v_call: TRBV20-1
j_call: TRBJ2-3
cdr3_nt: TGCAGTGCTAGAGATCCAGCTTTTAGCACAGATACGCAGTATTTT
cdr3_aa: CSARDPAFSTDTQYF

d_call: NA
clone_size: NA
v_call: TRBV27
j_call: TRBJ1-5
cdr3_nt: TGTGCCAGCAGTTTAACTGTAGGGGATTATAGTCAGCCCCAGCATTTT
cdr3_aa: CASSLTVGDYSQPQHF

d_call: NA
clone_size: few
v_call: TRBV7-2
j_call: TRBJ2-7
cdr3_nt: TGTGCCAGCAGCTTAGCGGGGCACCCCTCCTACGAGCAGTACTTC
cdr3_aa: CASSLAGHPSYEQYF

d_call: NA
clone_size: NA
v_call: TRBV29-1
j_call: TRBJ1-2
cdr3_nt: TGCAGCGCCGAGTCTGGGACTTCTAACTATGGCTACACCTTC
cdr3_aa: CSAESGTSNYGYTF

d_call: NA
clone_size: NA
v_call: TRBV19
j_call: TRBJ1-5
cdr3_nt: TGTGCCAGTAGTATGGACTGGTACAATCAGCCCCAGCATTTT
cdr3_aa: CASSMDWYNQPQHF

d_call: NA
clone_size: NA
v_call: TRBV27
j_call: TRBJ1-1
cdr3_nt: TGTGCCAGCAGCCTCCAGGGCGTTGTGAACACTGAAGCTTTCTTT
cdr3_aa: CASSLQGVVNTEAFF

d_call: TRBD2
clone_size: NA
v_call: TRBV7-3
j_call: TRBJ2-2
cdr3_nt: TGTGCCAGCCGGGGGGGAACCGGGGAGCTGTTTTTT
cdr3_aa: CASRGGTGELFF

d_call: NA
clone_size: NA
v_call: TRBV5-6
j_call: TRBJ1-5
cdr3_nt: TGTGCCAGCAGCTTGGGTGCTTATCAGCCCCAGCATTTT
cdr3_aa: CASSLGAYQPQHF

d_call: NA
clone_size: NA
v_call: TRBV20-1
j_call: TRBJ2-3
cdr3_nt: TGCAGTGGCCAGCTCGCCGTGATGGGGACAGATACGCAGTATTTT
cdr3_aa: CSGQLAVMGTDTQYF

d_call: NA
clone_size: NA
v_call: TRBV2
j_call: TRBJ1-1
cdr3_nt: TGTGCCAGCAGCCCAATACGAGCGTCCGATGCTTTCTTT
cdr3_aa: CASSPIRASDAFF

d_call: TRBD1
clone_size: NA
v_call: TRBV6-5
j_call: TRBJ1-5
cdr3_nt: TGTGCCAGCAGCTTCGACGCGGGGACAGGGTTCAATCAGCCCCAGCATTTT
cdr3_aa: CASSFDAGTGFNQPQHF

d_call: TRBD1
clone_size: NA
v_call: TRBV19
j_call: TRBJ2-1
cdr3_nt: TGTGCCAGTAGTGGGGACAGTTACAATGAGCAGTTCTTC
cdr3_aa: CASSGDSYNEQFF

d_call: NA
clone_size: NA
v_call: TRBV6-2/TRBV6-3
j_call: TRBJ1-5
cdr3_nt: TGTGCCAGCAGAGCTGACAGGTACGGCAATCAGCCCCAGCATTTT
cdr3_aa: CASRADRYGNQPQHF

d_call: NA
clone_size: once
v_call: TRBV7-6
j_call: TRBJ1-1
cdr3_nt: TGTGCCAGCAGCTTGACACCTAGGCAGAACACTGAAGCTTTCTTT
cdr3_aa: CASSLTPRQNTEAFF

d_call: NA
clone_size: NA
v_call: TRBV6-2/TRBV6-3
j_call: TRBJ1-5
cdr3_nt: TGTGCCAGCAGTTGGCTTCGGTATAGCAATCAGCCCCAGCATTTT
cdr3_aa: CASSWLRYSNQPQHF

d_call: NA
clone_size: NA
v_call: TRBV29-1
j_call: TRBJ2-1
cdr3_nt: TGCAGCGTGGTTACAGGGGGGGGTAATGAGCAGTTCTTC
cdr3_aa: CSVVTGGGNEQFF

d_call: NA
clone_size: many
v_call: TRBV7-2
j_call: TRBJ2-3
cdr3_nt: TGTGCCAGCAGCCCTCGACGGGCTAGCACAGATACGCAGTATTTT
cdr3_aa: CASSPRRASTDTQYF

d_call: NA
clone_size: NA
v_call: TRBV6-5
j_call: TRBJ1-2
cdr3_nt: TGTGCCAGCAGGGCACGGGTCCTGGCCTATGGCTACACCTTC
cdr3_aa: CASRARVLAYGYTF

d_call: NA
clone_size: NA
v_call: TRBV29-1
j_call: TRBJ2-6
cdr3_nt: TGCAGCGTTGAGGGTTCCTCTGGGGCCAACGTCCTGACTTTC
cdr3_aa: CSVEGSSGANVLTF

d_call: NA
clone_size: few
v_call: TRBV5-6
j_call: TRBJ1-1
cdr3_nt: TGTGCCAGCAGCTTGGACGGGGCAACTGAAGCTTTCTTT
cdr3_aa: CASSLDGATEAFF

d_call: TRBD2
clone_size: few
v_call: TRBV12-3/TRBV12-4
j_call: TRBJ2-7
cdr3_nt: TGTGCCAGCAGTTTAGATCGGGGGGCCTACGAGCAGTACTTC
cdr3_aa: CASSLDRGAYEQYF

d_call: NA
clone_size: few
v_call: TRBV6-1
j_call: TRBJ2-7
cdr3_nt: TGTGCCAGCAGTGGAGGGACCGTTCACGAGCAGTACTTC
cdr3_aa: CASSGGTVHEQYF

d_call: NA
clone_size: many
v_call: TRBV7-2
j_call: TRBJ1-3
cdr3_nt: TGTGCCAGCAGCCCCCTTGATGGCTCTGGAAACACCATATATTTT
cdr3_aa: CASSPLDGSGNTIYF

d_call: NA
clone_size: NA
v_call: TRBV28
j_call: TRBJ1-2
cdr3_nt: TGTGCCAGCATAGAGGCTTTGGGCTATGGCTACACCTTC
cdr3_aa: CASIEALGYGYTF

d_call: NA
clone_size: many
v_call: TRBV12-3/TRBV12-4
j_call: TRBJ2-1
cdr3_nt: TGTGCCAGCAGGGTCTACAATGAGCAGTTCTTC
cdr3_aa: CASRVYNEQFF

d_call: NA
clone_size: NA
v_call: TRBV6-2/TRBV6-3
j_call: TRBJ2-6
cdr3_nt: TGTGCCAGCAGGGCCAACGTCCTGACTTTC
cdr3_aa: CASRANVLTF

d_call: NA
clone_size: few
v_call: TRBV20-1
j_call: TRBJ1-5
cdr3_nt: TGCAGTGCTAGGACGGGAAATATAGTAAGCAATCAGCCCCAGCATTTT
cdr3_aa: CSARTGNIVSNQPQHF

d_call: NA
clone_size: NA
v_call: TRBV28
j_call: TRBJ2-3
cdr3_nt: TGTGCCAGCAGTTTTGGGGAGAGCACAGATACGCAGTATTTT
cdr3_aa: CASSFGESTDTQYF

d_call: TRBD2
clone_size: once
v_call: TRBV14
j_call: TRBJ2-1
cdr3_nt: TGTGCCAGCAGCCAAGGGAGGACTAGCGGGAGGGAGCAGTTCTTC
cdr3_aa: CASSQGRTSGREQFF

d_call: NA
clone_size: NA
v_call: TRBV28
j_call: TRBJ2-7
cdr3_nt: TGTGCCAGCGGATACTACGAGCAGTACTTC
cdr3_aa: CASGYYEQYF

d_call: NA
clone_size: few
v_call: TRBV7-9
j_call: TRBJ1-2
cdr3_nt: TGTGCCAGCAGCTTAGAGAGATCAGGGGTCCATGGCTACACCTTC
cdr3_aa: CASSLERSGVHGYTF

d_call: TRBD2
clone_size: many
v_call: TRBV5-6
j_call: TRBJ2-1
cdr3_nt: TGTGCCAGCAGCTTGGGGGGGAGGGCCGGGAACAATGAGCAGTTCTTC
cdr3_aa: CASSLGGRAGNNEQFF

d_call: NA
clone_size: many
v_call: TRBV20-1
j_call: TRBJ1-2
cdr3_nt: TGCAGTGCTTGGTCCGGGGCAGCGAACTATGGCTACACCTTC
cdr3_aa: CSAWSGAANYGYTF

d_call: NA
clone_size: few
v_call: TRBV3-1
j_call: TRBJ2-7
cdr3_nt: TGTGCCAGCAGCCAAACTCGGGAGCAGTACTTC
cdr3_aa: CASSQTREQYF

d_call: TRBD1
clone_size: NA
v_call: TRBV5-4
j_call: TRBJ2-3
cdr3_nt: TGTGCCAGAAGCTTAAGGGACAGGGGGCTGAGAGATACGCAGTATTTT
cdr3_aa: CARSLRDRGLRDTQYF

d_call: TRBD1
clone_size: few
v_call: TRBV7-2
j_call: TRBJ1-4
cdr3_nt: TGTGCCAGCAGCGACCGGGACAGGGGGCCCGAAAAACTGTTTTTT
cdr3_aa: CASSDRDRGPEKLFF

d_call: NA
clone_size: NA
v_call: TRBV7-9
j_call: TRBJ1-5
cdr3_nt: TGTGCCAGCAGCTTAGATTTTGGGGGACGGCAGCCCCAGCATTTT
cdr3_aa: CASSLDFGGRQPQHF

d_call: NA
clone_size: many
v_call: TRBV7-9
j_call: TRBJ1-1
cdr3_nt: TGTGCCAGCAGCCTCGACAGGAGGAACACTGAAGCTTTCTTT
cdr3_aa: CASSLDRRNTEAFF

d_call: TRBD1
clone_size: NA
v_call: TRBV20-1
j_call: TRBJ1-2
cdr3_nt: TGCAGTGCGGGACAGCTACTTAACTATGGCTACACCTTC
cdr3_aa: CSAGQLLNYGYTF

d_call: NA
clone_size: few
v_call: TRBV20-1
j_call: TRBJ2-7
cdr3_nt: TGCAGTGCTAGAGGAGTCGGGACTTTCTACGAGCAGTACTTC
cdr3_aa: CSARGVGTFYEQYF

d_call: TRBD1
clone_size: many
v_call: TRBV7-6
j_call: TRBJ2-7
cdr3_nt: TGTGCCAGCAGCTTAGCTGACAGGGGGGGCTACGAGCAGTACTTC
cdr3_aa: CASSLADRGGYEQYF

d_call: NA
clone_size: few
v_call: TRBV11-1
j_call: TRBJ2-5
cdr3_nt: TGTGCCAGCAGCACCGGGACTGATGTAAAGGGCCCGCAGTACTTC
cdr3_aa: CASSTGTDVKGPQYF

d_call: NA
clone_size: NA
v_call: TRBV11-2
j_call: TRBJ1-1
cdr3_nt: TGTGCCAGCAGCGTGCTTTACGGTGAAGCTTTCTTT
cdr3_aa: CASSVLYGEAFF

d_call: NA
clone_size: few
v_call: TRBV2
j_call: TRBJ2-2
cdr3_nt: TGTGCCAGCATCAGGGGCGCCGGCACCGGGGAGCTGTTTTTT
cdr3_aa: CASIRGAGTGELFF

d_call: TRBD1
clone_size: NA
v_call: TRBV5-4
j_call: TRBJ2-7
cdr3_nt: TGTGCCAGCAGCTCCGGGACAGGGCCTCGCGAGCAGTACTTC
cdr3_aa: CASSSGTGPREQYF

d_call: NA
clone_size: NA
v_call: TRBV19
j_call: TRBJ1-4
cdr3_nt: TGTGCCAGTAGTATTAGCCGTGGAGAAAAACTGTTTTTT
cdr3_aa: CASSISRGEKLFF

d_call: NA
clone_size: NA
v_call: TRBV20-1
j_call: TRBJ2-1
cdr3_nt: TGCAGTGCGCCTAAGGGGGAGGGCCTCACCTACAATGAGCAGTTCTTC
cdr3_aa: CSAPKGEGLTYNEQFF